The 17 T cell receptor beta chains below come from one sample, sequenced in a study of T-cell reconstitution after alpha-beta-depleted transplantation in children. Unique molecular identifiers were incorporated into the prepared TCRbeta library. TCRdb re-called the PCR reads through MiXCR, storing one row per CDR3 protein. This sample yields about 200,000 distinct CDR3 sequences, of which 6.3% are seen a single time; approximately 4.1% belongs to the top ten. The sample here was PBMCs, taken before TCRalphabeta/CD19-depleted stem cell transplant. Source of these receptors: a girl in the first two years of life with combined immunodeficiency, due to receive a stem cell transplant.

In this sample, this clonotype turned up many times. The chain carries TRBV15 and TRBJ1-1; D is unclear. V was pared by 1 base and J by 1 base, with 7 bases between. The CDR3 is made up of 14 amino acids. Germline CDR1 and CDR2: LNHNV and YYDKDF (reference sequence). Written as DNA, the CDR3 is TGTGCCACCAGCAGAGGCAGCCAGAACACTGAAGCTTTCTTT. It specifies CATSRGSQNTEAFF.

The J gene is TRBJ2-1, the V gene TRBV4-3; 9 bases agree with TRBD2. V trimming: 1 base; J trimming: 8 bases; junction bases outside the gene matches: 9. CDR3 length: 16 residues. Germline CDR1 is LGHNA and CDR2 is YSLEER. CDR3 protein: CASSQGRWLAGHEQFF. Here the CDR3 DNA reads TGCGCCAGCAGCCAAGGTCGTTGGCTAGCGGGGCATGAGCAGTTCTTC.

This clonotype has ten or more counts. This chain joins TRBV29-1 and TRBJ2-5; 9 bases agree with TRBD1. There are 15 residues in the CDR3. Germline assignment: CDR1 SQVTM and CDR2 ANQGSEA. V lost 7 bases to trimming and J lost 5 bases; unmatched junction nucleotides: 14. CDR3 region: CSAAPQTGGWETQYF. CDR3 sequence (DNA): TGCAGCGCTGCTCCCCAGACAGGGGGGTGGGAGACCCAGTACTTC.

This clonotype was observed a handful of times. This chain links TRBV4-2 with TRBJ2-7; 9 nucleotides align to TRBD2. V lost 0 bases and J lost 6; bases outside the gene matches: 9. The CDR3 loop spans 16 amino acids. Germline loops: CDR1 LGHNA, CDR2 YNFKEQ. CDR3 residues: CASSQELTSGKGEQYF. The DNA for the CDR3 is TGTGCCAGCAGCCAAGAACTGACTAGCGGCAAAGGCGAGCAGTACTTC.

This clonotype occurred many times. This sequence joins TRBV12-3 or TRBV12-4 and TRBJ2-7; the D call may be TRBD1 or TRBD2 (5 bases each). The V end lost 3 bases, the J end lost 3 bases, and 12 bases lay between the germline ends. The CDR3 has 14 residues. DNA of the CDR3: TGTGCCAGCAGTTTCGGGGCGACCATCTACGAGCAGTACTTC. Protein: CASSFGATIYEQYF.

This clonotype was observed many times. The chain has TRBV11-1 and TRBJ2-3; 8 bases are a match to TRBD2. V gave up 2 bases and J gave up 1 base; unmatched junction bases: 11. CDR1 and CDR2 (germline): SGHAT, FQDESV (reference sequence). This CDR3 spans 18 amino acids. This chain's CDR3 is CASSLSRGGPPRTDTQYF. In DNA form, the CDR3 reads TGTGCCAGCAGCTTATCGCGCGGGGGGCCCCCTCGCACAGATACGCAGTATTTT. Based on the CDR3 plus reference TRBV11-1 and TRBJ2-3, the full variable domain is EAEVAQSPRYKITEKSQAVAFWCDPISGHATLYWYRQILGQGPELLVQFQDESVVDDSQLPKDRFSAERLKGVDSTLKIQPAELGDSAMYLCASSLSRGGPPRTDTQYFGPGTRLTVL.

This clonotype was detected ten times or more. The chain joins TRBV6-6 to TRBJ1-3; tentative D call: TRBD1 (6 bases). The CDR3 has 13 residues. V dropped 10 bases and J dropped 4 bases, with 14 bases sitting between them. Germline V gene data show CDR1 as MNHNY and CDR2 as SVGAGI (reference sequence). The CDR3 is CATLDSLGNTIYF. The CDR3 DNA reads as TGTGCCACTCTGGACAGCCTAGGAAACACCATATATTTT.

This chain connects TRBV4-3 to TRBJ2-2, with 8 bases fitting TRBD1. The CDR3 is made up of 13 amino acids. After removal of 4 bases from V and 7 bases from J, the junction contained 2 bases not matched to a gene. Germline values: CDR1 LGHNA, CDR2 YSLEER. Here the CDR3 reads CASSPGQGGELFF. In nucleotides, the CDR3 is TGCGCCAGCAGCCCCGGACAGGGCGGGGAGCTGTTTTTT.

There are a few counts of this clonotype. The chain couples TRBV3-1 to TRBJ2-7; D ambiguous. Trimming took off 1 base at V and 1 base at J, with 8 bases between the two ends. Germline V gives CDR1 LGHDT, CDR2 YNNKEL (reference sequence). This CDR3 spans 14 amino acids. The CDR3 DNA reads as TGTGCCAGCAGCCAAGTGTCGGGTTCCTACGAGCAGTACTTC. This encodes CASSQVSGSYEQYF.

This clonotype was observed at least ten times. V gene TRBV12-3 or TRBV12-4 combines with J gene TRBJ1-2; D remains unclear. V was cut by 6 bases and J by 4 bases, with 18 bases left in between. The CDR3 totals 15 residues. This chain's CDR3 is CASSTSQGIAYGYTF. CDR3 bases: TGTGCCAGCAGCACGAGCCAAGGAATTGCCTATGGCTACACCTTC.

This clonotype was detected many times. The chain carries TRBV4-3 and TRBJ1-4, with 7 bases identical to TRBD1. The CDR3 contains 15 residues. Germline V gene data show CDR1 as LGHNA and CDR2 as YSLEER. The V gene end was trimmed by 6 bases and the J gene end by 4 bases; junction bases not matched to a gene: 8. CDR3 sequence (DNA): TGCGCCAGCAGTCCACGACAGGGTCTTAATGAAAAACTGTTTTTT. Translated: CASSPRQGLNEKLFF.

Ten or more counts support this clonotype. The chain has TRBV7-6 and TRBJ2-3; no firm D call. Germline V gene data show CDR1 as SGHVS and CDR2 as FNYEAQ. CDR3 size: 14 residues. V lost 5 bases and J 2 bases, leaving 11 bases between the germline ends. Here the CDR3 reads CASSQNPFTDTQYF. CDR3 nucleotide sequence: TGTGCCAGCAGCCAGAATCCCTTCACAGATACGCAGTATTTT.

This clonotype was seen repeatedly, ten times or more. V usage is TRBV20-1 and J usage is TRBJ2-7; D possibly corresponds to TRBD1 (6 bases). This CDR3 has 13 amino acids. The V gene's germline CDR1 is DFQATT and CDR2 SNEGSKA (reference sequence). V lost 3 bases and J 5 bases, leaving 14 bases between the germline ends. The CDR3 nucleotides are TGCAGTGCTAGGCTGGGGGCCACAGACGAGCAGTACTTC. Protein: CSARLGATDEQYF.

This clonotype was counted at least ten times. The chain uses TRBV28 and TRBJ2-6; D is ambiguous. Trimming removed 4 bases at V and 0 bases at J, with 13 bases between. CDR3 size: 17 residues. Germline assignment: CDR1 MDHEN and CDR2 SYDVKM. Here the CDR3 DNA reads TGTGCCAGCAGTTCGTATTCAGGAGTCTCTGGGGCCAACGTCCTGACTTTC. Translation: CASSSYSGVSGANVLTF. Full variable domain (rest looked up from reference TRBV28 and TRBJ2-6): DVKVTQSSRYLVKRTGEKVFLECVQDMDHENMFWYRQDPGLGLRLIYFSYDVKMKEKGDIPEGYSVSREKKERFSLILESASTNQTSMYLCASSSYSGVSGANVLTFGAGSRLTVL.

The genes are TRBV4-1 and TRBJ2-2, with 7 positions matching TRBD1. Germline V lookup: CDR1 MGHRA, CDR2 YSYEKL. The CDR3 runs 16 residues. The V segment lost 4 bases and the J segment 4 bases; nucleotides outside the gene matches: 9. CDR3 sequence: CASSPPGGMGTGELFF. The CDR3, as DNA: TGCGCCAGCAGCCCCCCAGGGGGTATGGGCACCGGGGAGCTGTTTTTT.

This clonotype was counted ten times or more. This chain connects TRBV12-3 or TRBV12-4 to TRBJ2-7, with TRBD2 matching over 12 bases. CDR3 size: 15 residues. J gave up 1 base and V 6 bases, and 4 bases lay outside the gene matches. The DNA of the CDR3 is TGTGCCAGCAGGACTAGCGGGAGCCGTTCCTACGAGCAGTACTTC. Protein product: CASRTSGSRSYEQYF.

This clonotype was found many times. The germline gene is not matched at one end of the junction; a read error may be the cause. The V gene is TRBV5-6, the J gene TRBJ2-7; 7 bases agree with TRBD1. Germline V gives CDR1 SGHDT, CDR2 YYEEEE. The CDR3 is made up of 14 amino acids. The CDR3 here is CASIRQGSSHEQYF. The CDR3 DNA follows: TGTGCCAGCATTAGACAGGGTTCCTCCCACGAGCAGTACTTC.